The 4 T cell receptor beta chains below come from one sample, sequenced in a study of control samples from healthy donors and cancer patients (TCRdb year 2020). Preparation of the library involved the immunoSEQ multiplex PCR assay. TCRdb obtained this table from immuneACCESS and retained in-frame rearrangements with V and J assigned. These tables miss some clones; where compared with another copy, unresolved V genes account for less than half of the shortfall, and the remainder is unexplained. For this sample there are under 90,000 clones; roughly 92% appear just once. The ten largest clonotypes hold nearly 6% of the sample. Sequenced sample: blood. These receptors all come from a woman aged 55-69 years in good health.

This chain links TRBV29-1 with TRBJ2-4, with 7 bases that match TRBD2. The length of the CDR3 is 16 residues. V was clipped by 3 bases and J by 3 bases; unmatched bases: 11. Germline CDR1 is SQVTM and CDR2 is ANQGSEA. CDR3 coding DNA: TGCAGCGTTGAGAGGGAGGGGACCAATGGCAAAAACATTCAGTACTTC. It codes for CSVEREGTNGKNIQYF.

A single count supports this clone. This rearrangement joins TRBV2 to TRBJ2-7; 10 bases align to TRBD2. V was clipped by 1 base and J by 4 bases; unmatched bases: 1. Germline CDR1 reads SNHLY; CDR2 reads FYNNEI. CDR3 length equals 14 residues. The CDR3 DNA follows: TGTGCCAGCAGTGAAGGTAGCGGGAGGTACGAGCAGTACTTC. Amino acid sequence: CASSEGSGRYEQYF.

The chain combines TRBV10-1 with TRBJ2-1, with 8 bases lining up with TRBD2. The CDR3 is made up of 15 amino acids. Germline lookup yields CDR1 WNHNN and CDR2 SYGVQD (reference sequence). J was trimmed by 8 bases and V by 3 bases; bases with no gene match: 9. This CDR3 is CASSDSGTSIDEQFF. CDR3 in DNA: TGCGCCAGCAGTGATTCCGGGACTAGTATCGATGAGCAGTTCTTC.

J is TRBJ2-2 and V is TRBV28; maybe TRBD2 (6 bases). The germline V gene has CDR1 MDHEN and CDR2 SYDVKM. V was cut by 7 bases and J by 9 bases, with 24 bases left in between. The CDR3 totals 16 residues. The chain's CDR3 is CASTSTPQQGRRELFF. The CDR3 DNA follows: TGTGCCAGCACCTCAACCCCGCAACAAGGGAGGCGGGAGCTGTTTTTT.